This paragraph reports one TCR beta chain. As yet, its antigen is unknown. The read is 3 residues too short to cover the CDR3 end, so that end is filled in from the germline J gene. This sample is part of a study of T cell clonality in common variable immunodeficiency. Most patients and controls had Caucasian heritage. CDR1 is LNHDA and CDR2 is SQIVND in the germline V gene (reference sequence). The CDR3 consists of 15 residues. Generated by immunoSEQ multiplex PCR, the TCRdb table keeps only in-frame clones and is missing some. The table records tens of thousands of clones without singletons, the ten largest covering approximately 1.4%. Study-level points and caveats: Compared with controls, CVID subjects had fewer shared TCRbeta clones.

The genes are TRBV19 and TRBJ1-2; possible D gene TRBD1, 6 bases. This receptor was taken from a person aged 18 to 69 in good health. Material: peripheral blood mononuclear cells. The CDR3 DNA, read in part, is TGTGCCAGTACCCCAAGGGGGGGCGGTCACAATGAC. Protein product: CASTPRGGGHND. The entire CDR3 sequence reads CASTPRGGGHNDYTF.